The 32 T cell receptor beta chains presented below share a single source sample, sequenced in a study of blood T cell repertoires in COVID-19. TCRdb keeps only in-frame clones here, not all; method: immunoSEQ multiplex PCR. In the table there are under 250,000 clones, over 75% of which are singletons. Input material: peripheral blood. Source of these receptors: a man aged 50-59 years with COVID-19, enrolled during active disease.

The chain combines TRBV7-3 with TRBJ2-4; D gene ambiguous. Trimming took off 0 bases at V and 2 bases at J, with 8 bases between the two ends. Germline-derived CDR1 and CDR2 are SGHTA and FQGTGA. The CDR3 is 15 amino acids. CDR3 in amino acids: CASSLTWAPKNIQYF. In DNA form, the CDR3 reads TGTGCCAGCAGCTTAACGTGGGCCCCCAAAAACATTCAGTACTTC.

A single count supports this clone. For the CDR3, the DNA is TGTGCCAGCAGTTCTCTAGCGGGCAGCTACAATGAGCAGTTCTTC. Protein product: CASSSLAGSYNEQFF. The J gene is TRBJ2-1, the V gene TRBV6-5; the match to TRBD2 covers 8 bases. This CDR3 is built from 15 residues. CDR1 is MNHEY and CDR2 is SVGAGI in the germline V gene. V lost 4 bases to trimming and J lost 3 bases; unmatched junction nucleotides: 5.

The CDR3 region has the DNA TGTGCCAGCATAACTAGCGGGAAAGGGGCCTACGAGCAGTACTTC. Translating it yields CASITSGKGAYEQYF. The chain joins TRBV6-5 to TRBJ2-7, with 10 bases identical to TRBD2. CDR1 MNHEY and CDR2 SVGAGI come from the germline V gene. Trimming cost V 7 bases and J 2 bases; bases outside gene matches: 8. This CDR3 region has 15 residues.

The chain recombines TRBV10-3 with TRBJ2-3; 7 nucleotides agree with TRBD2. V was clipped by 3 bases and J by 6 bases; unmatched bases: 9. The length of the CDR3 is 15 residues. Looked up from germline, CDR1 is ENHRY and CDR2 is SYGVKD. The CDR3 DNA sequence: TGTGCCATCAGTGAAACTAGCGATTCTTCCGATACGCAGTATTTT. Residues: CAISETSDSSDTQYF.

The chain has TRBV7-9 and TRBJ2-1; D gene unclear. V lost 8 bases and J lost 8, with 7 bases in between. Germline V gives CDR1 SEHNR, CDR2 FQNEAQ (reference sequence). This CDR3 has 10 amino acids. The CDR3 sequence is CASAEYEQFF. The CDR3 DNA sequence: TGTGCCAGCGCCGAGTATGAGCAGTTCTTC.

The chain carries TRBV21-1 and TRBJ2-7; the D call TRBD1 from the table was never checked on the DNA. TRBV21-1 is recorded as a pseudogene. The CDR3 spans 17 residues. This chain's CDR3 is CASSKANRGLTLCEQYF. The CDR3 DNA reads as TGTGCCAGCAGCAAAGCCAACAGGGGGCTAACGTTATGCGAGCAGTACTTC.

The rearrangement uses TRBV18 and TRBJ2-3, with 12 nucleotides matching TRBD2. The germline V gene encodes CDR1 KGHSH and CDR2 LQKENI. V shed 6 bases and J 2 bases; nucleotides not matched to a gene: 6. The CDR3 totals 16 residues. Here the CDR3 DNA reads TGTGCCAGCTCCCCGACTAGCGGGAGATCCACAGATACGCAGTATTTT. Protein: CASSPTSGRSTDTQYF.

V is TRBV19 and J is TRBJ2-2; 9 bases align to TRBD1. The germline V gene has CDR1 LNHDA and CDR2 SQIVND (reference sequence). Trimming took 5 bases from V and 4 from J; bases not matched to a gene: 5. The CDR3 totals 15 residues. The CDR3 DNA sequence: TGTGCCAGTAGTCCGGACAGGGGAATCACCGGGGAGCTGTTTTTT. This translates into CASSPDRGITGELFF.

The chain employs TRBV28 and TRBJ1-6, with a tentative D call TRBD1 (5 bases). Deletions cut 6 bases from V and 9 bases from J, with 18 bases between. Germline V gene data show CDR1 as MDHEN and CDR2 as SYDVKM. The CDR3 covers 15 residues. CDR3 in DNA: TGTGCCAGCAGCCTCCCCGGGACTGGGACTTCACCCCTCCACTTT. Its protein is CASSLPGTGTSPLHF.

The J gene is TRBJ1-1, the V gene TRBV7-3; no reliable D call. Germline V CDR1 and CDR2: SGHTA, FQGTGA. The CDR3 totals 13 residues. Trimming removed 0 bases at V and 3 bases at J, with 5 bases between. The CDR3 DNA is TGTGCCAGCAGCTTAACGTCGGACACTGAAGCTTTCTTT. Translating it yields CASSLTSDTEAFF. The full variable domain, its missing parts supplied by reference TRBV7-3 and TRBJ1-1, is GAGVSQTPSNKVTEKGKYVELRCDPISGHTALYWYRQSLGQGPEFLIYFQGTGAADDSGLPNDRFFAVRPEGSVSTLKIQRTERGDSAVYLCASSLTSDTEAFFGQGTRLTVV.

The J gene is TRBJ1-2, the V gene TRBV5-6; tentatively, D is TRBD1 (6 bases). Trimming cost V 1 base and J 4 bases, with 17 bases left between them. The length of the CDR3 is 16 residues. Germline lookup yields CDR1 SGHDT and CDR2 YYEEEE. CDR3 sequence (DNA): TGTGCCAGCAGCTTGTATTCGGTGGGGGCATCCTATGGCTACACCTTC. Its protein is CASSLYSVGASYGYTF.

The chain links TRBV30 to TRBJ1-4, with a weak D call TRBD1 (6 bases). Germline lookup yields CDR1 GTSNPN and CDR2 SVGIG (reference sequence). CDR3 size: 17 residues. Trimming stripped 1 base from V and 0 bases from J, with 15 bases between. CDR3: CAWSGDRLLTTNEKLFF. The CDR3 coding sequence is TGTGCCTGGAGTGGAGACAGGCTGCTTACAACTAATGAAAAACTGTTTTTT.

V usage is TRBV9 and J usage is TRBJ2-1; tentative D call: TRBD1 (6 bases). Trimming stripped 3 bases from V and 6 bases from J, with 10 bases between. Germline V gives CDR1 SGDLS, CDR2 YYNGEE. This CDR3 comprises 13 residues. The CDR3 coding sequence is TGTGCCAGCAGCGCGCAGGGGCTCAATGAGCAGTTCTTC. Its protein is CASSAQGLNEQFF. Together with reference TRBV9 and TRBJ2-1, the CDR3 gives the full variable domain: DSGVTQTPKHLITATGQRVTLRCSPRSGDLSVYWYQQSLDQGLQFLIQYYNGEERAKGNILERFSAQQFPDLHSELNLSSLELGDSALYFCASSAQGLNEQFFGPGTRLTVL.

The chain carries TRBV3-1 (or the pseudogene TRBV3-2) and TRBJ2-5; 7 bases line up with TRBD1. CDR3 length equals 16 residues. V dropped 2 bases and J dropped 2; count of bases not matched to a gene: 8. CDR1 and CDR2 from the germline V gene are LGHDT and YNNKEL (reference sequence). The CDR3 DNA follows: TGTGCCAGCAGCCAACGTGGGACAGACTTACAAGAGACCCAGTACTTC. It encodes CASSQRGTDLQETQYF.

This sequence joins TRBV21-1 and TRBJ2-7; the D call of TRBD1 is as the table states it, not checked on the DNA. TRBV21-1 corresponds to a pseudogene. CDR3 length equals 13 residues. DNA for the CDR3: TGTGCCAGCAGCAAGGGGACAGACTACGAGCAGTACTTC. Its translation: CASSKGTDYEQYF.

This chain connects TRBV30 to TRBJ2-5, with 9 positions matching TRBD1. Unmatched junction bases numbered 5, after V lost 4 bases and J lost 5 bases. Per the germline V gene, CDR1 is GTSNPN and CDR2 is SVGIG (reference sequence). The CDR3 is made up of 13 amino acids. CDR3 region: CAWNTGGQETQYF. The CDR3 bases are TGTGCCTGGAATACAGGGGGCCAGGAGACCCAGTACTTC.

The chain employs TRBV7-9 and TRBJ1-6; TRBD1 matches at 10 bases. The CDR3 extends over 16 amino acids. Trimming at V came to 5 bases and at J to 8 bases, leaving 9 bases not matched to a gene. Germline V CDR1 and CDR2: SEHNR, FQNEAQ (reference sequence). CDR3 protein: CASSPWVGQGDSPLHF. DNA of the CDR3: TGTGCCAGCAGCCCCTGGGTCGGACAGGGGGATTCACCCCTCCACTTT.

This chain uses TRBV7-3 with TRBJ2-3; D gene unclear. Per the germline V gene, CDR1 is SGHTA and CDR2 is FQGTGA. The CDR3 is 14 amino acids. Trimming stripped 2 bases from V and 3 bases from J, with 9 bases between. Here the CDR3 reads CASSLFPTTDTQYF. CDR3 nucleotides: TGTGCCAGCAGCTTATTTCCCACTACAGATACGCAGTATTTT.

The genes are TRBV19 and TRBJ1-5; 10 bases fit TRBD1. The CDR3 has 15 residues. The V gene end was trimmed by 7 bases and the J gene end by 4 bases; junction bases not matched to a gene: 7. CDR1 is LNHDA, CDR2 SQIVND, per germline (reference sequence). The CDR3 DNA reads TGTGCCAGTAACCCCCGGGACAGGGGTAATCAGCCCCAGCATTTT. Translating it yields CASNPRDRGNQPQHF.

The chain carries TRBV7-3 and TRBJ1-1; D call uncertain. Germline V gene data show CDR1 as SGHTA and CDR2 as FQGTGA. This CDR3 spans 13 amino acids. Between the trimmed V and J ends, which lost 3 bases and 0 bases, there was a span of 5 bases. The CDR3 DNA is TGTGCCAGCAGCTTCTCAGTGAACACTGAAGCTTTCTTT. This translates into CASSFSVNTEAFF.

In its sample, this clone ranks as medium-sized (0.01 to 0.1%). The CDR3, as DNA: TGTGCCATCAGTGATAGGACTAGCGGGAACTACGAGCAGTACTTC. Translation: CAISDRTSGNYEQYF. V is TRBV10-3 and J is TRBJ2-7; 12 bases agree with TRBD2. Germline V lookup: CDR1 ENHRY, CDR2 SYGVKD. CDR3 length equals 15 residues. The J segment lost 3 bases and the V segment lost 3 bases, leaving 3 bases of the junction unmatched.

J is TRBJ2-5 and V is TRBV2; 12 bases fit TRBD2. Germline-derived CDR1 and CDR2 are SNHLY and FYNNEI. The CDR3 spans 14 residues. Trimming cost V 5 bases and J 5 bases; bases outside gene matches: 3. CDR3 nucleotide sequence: TGTGCCAGCAGTTCTAGCGGGGGGGCCGAGACCCAGTACTTC. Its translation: CASSSSGGAETQYF.

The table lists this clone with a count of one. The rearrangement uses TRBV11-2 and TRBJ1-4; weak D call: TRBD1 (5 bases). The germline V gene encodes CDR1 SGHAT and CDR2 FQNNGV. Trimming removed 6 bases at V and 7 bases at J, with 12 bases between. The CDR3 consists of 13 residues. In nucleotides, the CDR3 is TGTGCCAGCAGGAACGCGGGGGGTGAAAAACTGTTTTTT. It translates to CASRNAGGEKLFF.

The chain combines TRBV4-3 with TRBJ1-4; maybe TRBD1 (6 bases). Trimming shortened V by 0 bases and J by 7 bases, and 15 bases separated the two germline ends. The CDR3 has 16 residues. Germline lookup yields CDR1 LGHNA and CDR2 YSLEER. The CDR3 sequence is CASSQDLGARVEKLFF. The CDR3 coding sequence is TGCGCCAGCAGCCAAGATCTGGGGGCGAGGGTTGAAAAACTGTTTTTT.

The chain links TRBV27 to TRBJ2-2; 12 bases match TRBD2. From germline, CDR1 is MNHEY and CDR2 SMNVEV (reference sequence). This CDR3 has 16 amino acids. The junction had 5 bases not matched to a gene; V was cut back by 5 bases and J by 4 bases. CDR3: CASSPLAGGPTGELFF. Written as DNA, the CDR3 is TGTGCCAGCAGTCCACTAGCGGGGGGACCCACCGGGGAGCTGTTTTTT.

For the CDR3, the DNA is TGTGCCAGCAGTCCGACAGGGAACCTCCGAGAGACCCAGTACTTC. It codes for CASSPTGNLRETQYF. This chain links TRBV5-6 with TRBJ2-5, with 7 positions matching TRBD1. J lost 4 bases, V lost 5 bases, and 11 bases had no gene match. Per germline, CDR1 SGHDT and CDR2 YYEEEE. This CDR3 comprises 15 residues.

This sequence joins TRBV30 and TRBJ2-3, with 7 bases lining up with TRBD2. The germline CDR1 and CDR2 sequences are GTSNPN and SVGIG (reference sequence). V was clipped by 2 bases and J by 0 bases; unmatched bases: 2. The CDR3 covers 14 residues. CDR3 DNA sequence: TGTGCCTGGAGTTGGCGGGAGAGCACAGATACGCAGTATTTT. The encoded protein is CAWSWRESTDTQYF.

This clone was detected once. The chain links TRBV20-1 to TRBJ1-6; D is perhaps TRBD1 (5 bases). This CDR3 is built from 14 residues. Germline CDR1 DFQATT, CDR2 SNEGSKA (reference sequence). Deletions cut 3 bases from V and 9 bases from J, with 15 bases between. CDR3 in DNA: TGCAGTGCTAGTACAGGAAAGGCTACTTCACCCCTCCACTTT. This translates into CSASTGKATSPLHF.

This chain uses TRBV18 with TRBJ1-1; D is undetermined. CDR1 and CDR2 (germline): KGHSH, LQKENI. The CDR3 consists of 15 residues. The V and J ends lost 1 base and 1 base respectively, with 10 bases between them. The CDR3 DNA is TGTGCCAGCTCACCACGGAGGGCCAGGAACACTGAAGCTTTCTTT. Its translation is CASSPRRARNTEAFF. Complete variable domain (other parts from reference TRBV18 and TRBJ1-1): NAGVMQNPRHLVRRRGQEARLRCSPMKGHSHVYWYRQLPEEGLKFMVYLQKENIIDESGMPKERFSAEFPKEGPSILRIQQVVRGDSAAYFCASSPRRARNTEAFFGQGTRLTVV.

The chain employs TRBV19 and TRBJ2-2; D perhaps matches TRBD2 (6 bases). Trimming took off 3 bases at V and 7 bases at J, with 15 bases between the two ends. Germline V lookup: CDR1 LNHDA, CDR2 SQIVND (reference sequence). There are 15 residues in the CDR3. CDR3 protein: CASSMLARGFGELFF. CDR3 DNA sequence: TGTGCCAGTAGTATGCTTGCGCGGGGCTTCGGGGAGCTGTTTTTT.

CDR3 region: CASSITGEIGNQPQHF. CDR3 nucleotide sequence: TGTGCCAGCAGCATAACAGGGGAGATTGGCAATCAGCCCCAGCATTTT. The rearrangement links TRBV5-5 to TRBJ1-5, with 7 nucleotides matching TRBD1. Germline trimming cut 4 bases from V and 2 bases from J; bases unmatched to any gene: 9. The CDR3 loop spans 16 amino acids. Germline loops: CDR1 SGHKS, CDR2 YYEKEE (reference sequence).

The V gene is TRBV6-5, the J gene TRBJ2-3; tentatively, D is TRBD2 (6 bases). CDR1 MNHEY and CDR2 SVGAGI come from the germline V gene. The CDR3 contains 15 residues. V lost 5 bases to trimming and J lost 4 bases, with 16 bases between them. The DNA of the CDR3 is TGTGCCAGCAGTCCAAGACTAGATGTCTCAGATACGCAGTATTTT. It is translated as CASSPRLDVSDTQYF.